The rows below give T cell receptor beta chains drawn from one sample of a study of blood T cell repertoires in COVID-19. Profiling relied on immunoSEQ multiplex PCR, and the TCRdb table lists in-frame clones only, not all of them. The sample lists about 400,000 clones; around nine tenths were seen once. Sequencing was done on a sample of PBMCs or T cells enriched from blood (not recorded which). All receptors derive from a woman aged 18-30 years with acute COVID-19. Both conserved end residues are part of each CDR3. The order of the fields is CDR3 protein, CDR3 DNA, clone size, D gene, J gene, V gene. The D gene is left open where the match is weak. Not all rows give a size; the values are once, few, many and, for expanded clones, a class.

CDR3: CASSVLHVNQPQHF
DNA: TGTGCCAGCAGTGTCTTACATGTCAATCAGCCCCAGCATTTT
size: NA
D: NA
J: TRBJ1-5
V: TRBV2

CDR3: CASSPPFSGIHTEAFF
DNA: TGTGCCAGCAGCCCCCCTTTTTCAGGGATTCACACTGAAGCTTTCTTT
size: NA
D: NA
J: TRBJ1-1
V: TRBV5-4

CDR3: CASTQRPKDRLIYGYTF
DNA: TGTGCCAGCACCCAAAGACCAAAGGACAGGCTAATTTATGGCTACACCTTC
size: NA
D: TRBD1
J: TRBJ1-2
V: TRBV27

CDR3: CASSTGSGHEQYF
DNA: TGCGCCAGCAGCACCGGTAGCGGCCACGAGCAGTACTTC
size: NA
D: NA
J: TRBJ2-7
V: TRBV4-3

CDR3: CASSGNRGGVKNIQYF
DNA: TGTGCCAGCAGCGGGAATCGGGGGGGTGTTAAAAACATTCAGTACTTC
size: many
D: TRBD2
J: TRBJ2-4
V: TRBV7-9

CDR3: CASSPQWTGSPNYGYTF
DNA: TGTGCCAGCTCACCACAATGGACAGGCTCCCCTAACTATGGCTACACCTTC
size: NA
D: TRBD1
J: TRBJ1-2
V: TRBV18

CDR3: CASSLDRGSGSFAYNEQFF
DNA: TGTGCCAGCAGCTTAGATCGGGGTAGCGGGAGTTTCGCCTACAATGAGCAGTTCTTC
size: NA
D: TRBD2
J: TRBJ2-1
V: TRBV11-3

CDR3: CASSHTSSLTDTQYF
DNA: TGTGCCAGCAGTCATACTAGCTCTCTCACAGATACGCAGTATTTT
size: NA
D: NA
J: TRBJ2-3
V: TRBV6-4

CDR3: CASSKTGGTEAFF
DNA: TGTGCCAGTAGTAAGACAGGGGGGACTGAAGCTTTCTTT
size: NA
D: TRBD1
J: TRBJ1-1
V: TRBV19

CDR3: CASSLGGGYGYTF
DNA: TGTGCCAGCAGTTTAGGGGGAGGCTATGGCTACACCTTC
size: NA
D: NA
J: TRBJ1-2
V: TRBV12-3/TRBV12-4

CDR3: CAGGRQETQYF
DNA: TGTGCCGGAGGGAGGCAAGAGACCCAGTACTTC
size: NA
D: NA
J: TRBJ2-5
V: TRBV2

CDR3: CASSIARDSPNEKLFF
DNA: TGTGCCAGTAGTATAGCCCGGGACAGCCCTAATGAAAAACTGTTTTTT
size: NA
D: TRBD1
J: TRBJ1-4
V: TRBV19

CDR3: CAISESYSGTDTEAFF
DNA: TGTGCCATCAGTGAGTCGTACTCAGGGACTGACACTGAAGCTTTCTTT
size: NA
D: NA
J: TRBJ1-1
V: TRBV10-3

CDR3: CASSQDADRINTGELFF
DNA: TGCGCCAGCAGCCAAGATGCGGACAGAATAAACACCGGGGAGCTGTTTTTT
size: once
D: NA
J: TRBJ2-2
V: TRBV4-3

CDR3: CASSPWDRELSEQFF
DNA: TGTGCCAGCAGCCCCTGGGACAGGGAGTTGAGTGAGCAGTTCTTC
size: NA
D: TRBD1
J: TRBJ2-1
V: TRBV7-6

CDR3: CASSHMGSGRSDTQYF
DNA: TGTGCCAGCAGCCACATGGGTAGCGGGAGATCAGATACGCAGTATTTT
size: NA
D: TRBD2
J: TRBJ2-3
V: TRBV3-1/TRBV3-2

CDR3: CASSATGYEQYF
DNA: TGTGCCAGCAGCGCCACAGGGTACGAGCAGTACTTC
size: NA
D: NA
J: TRBJ2-7
V: TRBV7-3

CDR3: CAWSLGTPLHF
DNA: TGTGCCTGGAGTCTGGGCACACCCCTCCACTTT
size: NA
D: NA
J: TRBJ1-6
V: TRBV30

CDR3: CASSQAVYEQYF
DNA: TGTGCCAGCAGCCAAGCAGTCTACGAGCAGTACTTC
size: NA
D: NA
J: TRBJ2-7
V: TRBV3-1/TRBV3-2

CDR3: CASSLAGTSGKYEQYF
DNA: TGTGCCAGCAGCTTGGCCGGGACTAGCGGAAAGTACGAGCAGTACTTC
size: NA
D: TRBD2
J: TRBJ2-7
V: TRBV5-4

CDR3: CASSPYRGSEDEKLFF
DNA: TGTGCCAGCTCACCGTACAGGGGGTCGGAGGATGAAAAACTGTTTTTT
size: once
D: TRBD1
J: TRBJ1-4
V: TRBV18

CDR3: CSVGWGHEKLFF
DNA: TGCAGCGTTGGCTGGGGGCATGAAAAACTGTTTTTT
size: NA
D: NA
J: TRBJ1-4
V: TRBV29-1

CDR3: CASSQGLDSAYEQYF
DNA: TGCGCCAGCAGCCAGGGACTTGACAGTGCCTACGAGCAGTACTTC
size: once
D: NA
J: TRBJ2-7
V: TRBV4-3

CDR3: CASSLPTGTEAFF
DNA: TGTGCCAGCAGCTTACCGACTGGTACTGAAGCTTTCTTT
size: NA
D: NA
J: TRBJ1-1
V: TRBV5-5

CDR3: CASSREGQPDKKLFF
DNA: TGTGCCAGCAGCCGCGAGGGACAGCCGGATAAAAAACTGTTTTTT
size: NA
D: TRBD1
J: TRBJ1-4
V: TRBV7-9

CDR3: CSASLPTRYGYTF
DNA: TGCAGTGCTAGTCTACCCACTAGGTATGGCTACACCTTC
size: NA
D: NA
J: TRBJ1-2
V: TRBV20-1

CDR3: CASRAYSRVTDTQYF
DNA: TGTGCCAGCAGAGCGTACTCGCGGGTCACAGATACGCAGTATTTT
size: NA
D: NA
J: TRBJ2-3
V: TRBV27

CDR3: CASSKSGLDRNNEQFF
DNA: TGTGCCAGCAGTAAGTCGGGACTTGACCGAAACAATGAGCAGTTCTTC
size: NA
D: NA
J: TRBJ2-1
V: TRBV5-4

CDR3: CAIGRANYEQYF
DNA: TGTGCCATAGGCAGGGCCAACTACGAGCAGTACTTC
size: NA
D: NA
J: TRBJ2-7
V: TRBV10-3

CDR3: CASSIGRVGYGYTF
DNA: TGTGCCAGTAGTATCGGCAGGGTGGGCTATGGCTACACCTTC
size: NA
D: NA
J: TRBJ1-2
V: TRBV19

CDR3: CASSKRTDGSYEQYF
DNA: TGCGCCAGCAGCAAACGGACTGATGGCTCCTACGAGCAGTACTTC
size: NA
D: NA
J: TRBJ2-7
V: TRBV5-1

CDR3: CASSPAGSGGNTIYF
DNA: TGTGCCAGCTCACCTGCGGGGTCTGGAGGAAACACCATATATTTT
size: NA
D: NA
J: TRBJ1-3
V: TRBV18

CDR3: CASSIWAGRGSRTEAFF
DNA: TGTGCCAGTAGTATTTGGGCGGGGAGGGGTTCGAGAACTGAAGCTTTCTTT
size: NA
D: NA
J: TRBJ1-1
V: TRBV19

CDR3: CATSDRGYEQYF
DNA: TGTGCCACCAGTGACAGGGGTTACGAGCAGTACTTC
size: NA
D: NA
J: TRBJ2-7
V: TRBV24-1

CDR3: CASSLVGQIGSPLHF
DNA: TGTGCCAGCAGCTTAGTGGGACAGATAGGTTCACCCCTCCACTTT
size: once
D: TRBD1
J: TRBJ1-6
V: TRBV7-2

CDR3: CASSTTGGNGYTF
DNA: TGTGCCAGTAGTACCACAGGAGGGAATGGCTACACCTTC
size: NA
D: NA
J: TRBJ1-2
V: TRBV19

CDR3: CARSPRTGHNTEAFF
DNA: TGTGCCAGAAGCCCGCGGACAGGACATAACACTGAAGCTTTCTTT
size: NA
D: TRBD1
J: TRBJ1-1
V: TRBV5-3

CDR3: CASSSGVETQYF
DNA: TGTGCCAGCAGCTCAGGGGTGGAGACCCAGTACTTC
size: many
D: NA
J: TRBJ2-5
V: TRBV7-2

CDR3: CASSSSTDNEQFF
DNA: TGCGCCAGCAGCTCATCGACAGACAATGAGCAGTTCTTC
size: NA
D: NA
J: TRBJ2-1
V: TRBV10-1

CDR3: CASSYGGFGYTF
DNA: TGTGCCAGCAGTTACGGCGGGTTTGGCTACACCTTC
size: NA
D: NA
J: TRBJ1-2
V: TRBV6-5

CDR3: CASSAGTGNTIYF
DNA: TGTGCCAGTAGCGCAGGGACTGGAAACACCATATATTTT
size: NA
D: NA
J: TRBJ1-3
V: TRBV19

CDR3: CASSQVRGAQQETQYF
DNA: TGTGCCAGCAGCCAAGTACGCGGGGCCCAGCAAGAGACCCAGTACTTC
size: NA
D: NA
J: TRBJ2-5
V: TRBV14

CDR3: CASSEDRGYSNQPQHF
DNA: TGCGCCAGCAGTGAGGACAGGGGCTATAGCAATCAGCCCCAGCATTTT
size: NA
D: TRBD1
J: TRBJ1-5
V: TRBV10-2

CDR3: CASSPRGQGKYEQYF
DNA: TGTGCCAGCAGCCCCCGGGGACAGGGGAAATACGAGCAGTACTTC
size: NA
D: TRBD1
J: TRBJ2-7
V: TRBV9

CDR3: CASSLHETGGEIPAFF
DNA: TGTGCCAGCAGTTTACACGAAACAGGGGGAGAGATCCCAGCTTTCTTT
size: few
D: TRBD1
J: TRBJ1-1
V: TRBV27

CDR3: CASSVPGQGSEQYF
DNA: TGTGCCAGCAGCGTACCGGGACAGGGGTCCGAGCAGTACTTC
size: NA
D: TRBD1
J: TRBJ2-7
V: TRBV9

CDR3: CASRPTTSGSYEQYF
DNA: TGCGCCAGCAGGCCCACCACTAGCGGCTCCTACGAGCAGTACTTC
size: NA
D: TRBD2
J: TRBJ2-7
V: TRBV4-3

CDR3: CARSWPGQANQPQHF
DNA: TGTGCCAGAAGCTGGCCGGGACAGGCAAATCAGCCCCAGCATTTT
size: NA
D: TRBD1
J: TRBJ1-5
V: TRBV5-3

CDR3: CASSYGLGISGANVLTF
DNA: TGTGCCAGCAGTTACGGACTGGGGATTTCTGGGGCCAACGTCCTGACTTTC
size: NA
D: NA
J: TRBJ2-6
V: TRBV6-2/TRBV6-3

CDR3: CASSAGGRWQTQYF
DNA: TGTGCCAGCAGTGCTGGCGGGAGGTGGCAGACCCAGTACTTC
size: NA
D: TRBD2
J: TRBJ2-5
V: TRBV2

CDR3: CASSADGTGLYIGELFF
DNA: TGTGCCAGCAGCGCCGACGGGACAGGGCTATACATCGGGGAGCTGTTTTTT
size: NA
D: TRBD1
J: TRBJ2-2
V: TRBV9

CDR3: CAIGASGRGGELFF
DNA: TGTGCCATCGGGGCTAGCGGGAGAGGGGGGGAGCTGTTTTTT
size: NA
D: TRBD2
J: TRBJ2-2
V: TRBV10-3

CDR3: CASLGASRPYEQYF
DNA: TGTGCCAGCTTAGGAGCCTCCCGCCCTTACGAGCAGTACTTC
size: NA
D: NA
J: TRBJ2-7
V: TRBV6-6